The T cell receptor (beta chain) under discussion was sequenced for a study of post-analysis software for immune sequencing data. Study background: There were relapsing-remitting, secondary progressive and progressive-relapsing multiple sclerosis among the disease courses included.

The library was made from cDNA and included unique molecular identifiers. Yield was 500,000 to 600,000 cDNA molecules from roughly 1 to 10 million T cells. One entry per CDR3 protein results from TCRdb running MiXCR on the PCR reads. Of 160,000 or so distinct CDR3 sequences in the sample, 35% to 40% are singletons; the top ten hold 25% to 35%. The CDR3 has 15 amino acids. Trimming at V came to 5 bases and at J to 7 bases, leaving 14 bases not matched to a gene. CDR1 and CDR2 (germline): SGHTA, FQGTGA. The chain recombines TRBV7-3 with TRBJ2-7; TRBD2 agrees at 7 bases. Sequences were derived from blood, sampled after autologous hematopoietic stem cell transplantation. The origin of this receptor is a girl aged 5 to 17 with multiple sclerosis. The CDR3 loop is CASSQSSGHNNEQYF. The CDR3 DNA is TGTGCCAGCAGCCAGAGTAGCGGGCACAACAATGAGCAGTACTTC.